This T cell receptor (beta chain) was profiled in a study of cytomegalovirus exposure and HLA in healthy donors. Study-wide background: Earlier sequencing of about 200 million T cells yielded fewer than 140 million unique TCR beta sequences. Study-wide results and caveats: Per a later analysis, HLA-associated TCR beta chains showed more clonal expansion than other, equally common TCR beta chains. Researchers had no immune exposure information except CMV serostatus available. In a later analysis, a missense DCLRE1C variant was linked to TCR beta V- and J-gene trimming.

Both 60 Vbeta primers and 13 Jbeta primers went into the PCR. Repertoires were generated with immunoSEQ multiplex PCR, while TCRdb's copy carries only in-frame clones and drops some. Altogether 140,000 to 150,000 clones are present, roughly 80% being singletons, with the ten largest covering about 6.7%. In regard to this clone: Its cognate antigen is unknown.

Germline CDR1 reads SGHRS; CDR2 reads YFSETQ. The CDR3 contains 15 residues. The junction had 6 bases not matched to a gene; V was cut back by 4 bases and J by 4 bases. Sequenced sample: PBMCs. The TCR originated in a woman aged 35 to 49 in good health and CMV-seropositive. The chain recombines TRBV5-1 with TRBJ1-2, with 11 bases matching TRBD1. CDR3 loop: CASSHGGQGGYGYTF. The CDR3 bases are TGCGCCAGCAGCCATGGGGGACAGGGGGGCTATGGCTACACCTTC. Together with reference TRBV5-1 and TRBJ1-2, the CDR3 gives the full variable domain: KAGVTQTPRYLIKTRGQQVTLSCSPISGHRSVSWYQQTPGQGLQFLFEYFSETQRNKGNFPGRFSGRQFSNSRSEMNVSTLELGDSALYLCASSHGGQGGYGYTFGSGTRLTVV.